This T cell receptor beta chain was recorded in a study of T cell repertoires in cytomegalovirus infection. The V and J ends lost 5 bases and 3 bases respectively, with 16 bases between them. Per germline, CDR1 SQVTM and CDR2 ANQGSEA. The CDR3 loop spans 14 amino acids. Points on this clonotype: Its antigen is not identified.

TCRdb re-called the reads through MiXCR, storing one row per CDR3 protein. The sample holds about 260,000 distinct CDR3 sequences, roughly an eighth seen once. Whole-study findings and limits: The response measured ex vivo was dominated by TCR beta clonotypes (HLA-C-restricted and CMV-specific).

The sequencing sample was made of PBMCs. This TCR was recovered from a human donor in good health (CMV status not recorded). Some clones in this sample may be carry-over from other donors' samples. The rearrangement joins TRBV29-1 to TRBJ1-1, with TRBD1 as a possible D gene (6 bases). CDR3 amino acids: CSVTRGAWDTEAFF. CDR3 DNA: TGCAGCGTTACGCGGGGGGCTTGGGACACTGAAGCTTTCTTT.